This is a list of T cell receptor beta chains from one sample in a study of cytomegalovirus exposure and HLA in healthy donors. Profiled with immunoSEQ multiplex PCR; TCRdb holds only in-frame clones, not every one. The table lists roughly 52,000 clones, 90% to 95% of them singletons. Sequenced sample: PBMCs. Source of these receptors: a woman aged 18 to 35 in good health and CMV-seropositive. CDR3s leave out the opening cysteine and the closing phenylalanine or tryptophan. The order of the fields is D gene, V gene, CDR3 protein. D genes are given only for firm matches.

>.|TRBV2
ASSGSRNTIY
>TRBD2|TRBV7-2
ASSNTRTSGGLNTQY
>.|TRBV19
ASSPRDWGLGTEAF
>.|TRBV2
ASRRRETPQWGYT
>TRBD1|TRBV5-1
ASRRTGSDQETQY
>TRBD2|TRBV6-4
ASSGTSGGTDTQY
>.|TRBV16
ASSQSAANTEAF
>TRBD1|TRBV19
ASTRQGLATNEKLF
>.|TRBV10-1
ASSEVYTDTQY
>.|TRBV27
ASSLAFAGGNEQF
>TRBD2|TRBV27
ASTILAGGLHNEQF
>.|TRBV19
ASMGGAQH
>.|TRBV5-1
ASSLEVAGEQY
>.|TRBV5-4
ASSLGREGYGYT
>.|TRBV27
ASSLGPSGNTIY
>TRBD1|TRBV5-1
ASSRATGGTDTQY
>TRBD1|TRBV5-8
ASSSRRDRGINEQF
>.|TRBV7-9
ASSSLATDTQY
>TRBD2|TRBV9
ASGGVGWDTQY
>.|TRBV27
ASSLLSTNEKLF
>.|TRBV29-1
SVRGTDHDETQY
>TRBD2|TRBV7-2
ASSRGGLAGVDEQY
>TRBD2|TRBV6-5
ASSPGLGADTQY